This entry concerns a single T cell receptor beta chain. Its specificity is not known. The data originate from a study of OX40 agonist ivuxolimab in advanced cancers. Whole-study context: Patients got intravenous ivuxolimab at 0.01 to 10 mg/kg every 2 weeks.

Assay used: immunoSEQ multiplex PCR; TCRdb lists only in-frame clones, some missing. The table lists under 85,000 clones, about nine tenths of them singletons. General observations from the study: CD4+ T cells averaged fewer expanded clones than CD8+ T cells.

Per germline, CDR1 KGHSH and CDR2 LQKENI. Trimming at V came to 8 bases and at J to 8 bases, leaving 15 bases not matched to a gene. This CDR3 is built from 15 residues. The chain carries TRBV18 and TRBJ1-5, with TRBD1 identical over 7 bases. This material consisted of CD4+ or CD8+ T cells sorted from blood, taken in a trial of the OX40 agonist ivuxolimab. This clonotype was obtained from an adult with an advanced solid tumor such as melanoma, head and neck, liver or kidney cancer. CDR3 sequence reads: CASPLGDSGVKPQHF. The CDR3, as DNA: TGTGCCAGCCCACTAGGGGACAGTGGTGTGAAGCCCCAGCATTTT.